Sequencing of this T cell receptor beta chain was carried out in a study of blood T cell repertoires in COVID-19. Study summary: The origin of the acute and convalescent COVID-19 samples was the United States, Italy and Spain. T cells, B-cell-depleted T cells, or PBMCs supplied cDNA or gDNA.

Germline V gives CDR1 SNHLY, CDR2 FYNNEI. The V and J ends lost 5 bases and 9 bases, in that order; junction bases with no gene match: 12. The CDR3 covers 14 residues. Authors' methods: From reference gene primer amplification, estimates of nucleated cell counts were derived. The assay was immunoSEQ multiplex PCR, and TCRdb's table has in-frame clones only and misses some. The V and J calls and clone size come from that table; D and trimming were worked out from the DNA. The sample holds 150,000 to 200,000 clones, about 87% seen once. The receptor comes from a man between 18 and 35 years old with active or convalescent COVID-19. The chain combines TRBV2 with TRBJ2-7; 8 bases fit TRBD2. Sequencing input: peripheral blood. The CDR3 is CASSKPGLEVGQYV. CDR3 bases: TGTGCCAGCAGTAAACCGGGACTAGAAGTAGGGCAGTACGTC.